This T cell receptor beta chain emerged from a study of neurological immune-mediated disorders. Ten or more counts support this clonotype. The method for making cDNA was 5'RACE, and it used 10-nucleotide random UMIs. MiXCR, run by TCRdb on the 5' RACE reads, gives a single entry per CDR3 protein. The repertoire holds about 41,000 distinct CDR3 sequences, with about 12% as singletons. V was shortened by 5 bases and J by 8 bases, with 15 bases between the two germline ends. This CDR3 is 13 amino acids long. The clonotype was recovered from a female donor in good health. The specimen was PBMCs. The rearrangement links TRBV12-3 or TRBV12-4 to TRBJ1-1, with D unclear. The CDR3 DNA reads TGTGCCAGCAGTGACCTCGGTTTCGTGGAAGCTTTCTTT. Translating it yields CASSDLGFVEAFF.